These 19 T cell receptor beta chains share one sample of origin, sequenced in a study of blood T cell repertoires in COVID-19. Generated by immunoSEQ multiplex PCR, the TCRdb table keeps only in-frame clones and is missing some. The sample has about 45,000 clones, 86% seen once. Sequenced input: peripheral blood. The origin of the receptors is a human donor in a cohort sampled during active COVID-19.

Only one count was recorded for this clone. Other nucleotide sequences in the sample specify the same CDR3. The chain links TRBV6-5 to TRBJ2-2; 8 bases line up with TRBD2. V was pared by 5 bases and J by 1 base, with 3 bases of the junction left unmatched. The CDR3 has 15 residues. The germline V gene encodes CDR1 MNHEY and CDR2 SVGAGI. CDR3 sequence (DNA): TGTGCCAGCAGTCTGGCGGGGGGGAACACCGGGGAGCTGTTTTTT. It translates to CASSLAGGNTGELFF.

This clone was seen more than once but under ten times. This chain joins TRBV2 and TRBJ2-1, with TRBD2 matching 8 bases. After removal of 4 bases from V and 3 bases from J, the junction contained 8 bases not matched to a gene. The CDR3 contains 16 residues. CDR1 and CDR2 from the germline V gene are SNHLY and FYNNEI. CDR3 sequence: CASSGLSSGYYNEQFF. The CDR3 region has the DNA TGTGCCAGCAGTGGATTGTCTAGCGGGTACTACAATGAGCAGTTCTTC.

This rearrangement joins TRBV2 to TRBJ1-4; 7 nucleotides match TRBD1. The germline CDR1 and CDR2 sequences are SNHLY and FYNNEI. J gave up 8 bases and V 8 bases, and 14 bases lay outside the gene matches. This CDR3 spans 15 amino acids. The CDR3 protein is CASRPDRARGEKLFF. For the CDR3, the DNA is TGTGCCAGCCGTCCTGACAGGGCGAGGGGGGAAAAACTGTTTTTT.

The chain joins TRBV7-9 to TRBJ2-1; the D is unclear. Between the trimmed V and J ends, which lost 0 bases and 4 bases, there was a span of 10 bases. The CDR3 runs 15 residues. CDR1 SEHNR and CDR2 FQNEAQ come from the germline V gene (reference sequence). CDR3 protein: CASSLAAEPYNEQFF. CDR3 coding DNA: TGTGCCAGCAGCTTAGCGGCGGAACCGTACAATGAGCAGTTCTTC.

The chain joins TRBV4-1 to TRBJ2-2, with D tentatively TRBD2 (5 bases). CDR1 is MGHRA, CDR2 YSYEKL, per germline. Deletions cut 4 bases from V and 2 bases from J, with 17 bases between. CDR3 length: 17 residues. CDR3 in amino acids: CASSPSGRVANTGELFF. Here the CDR3 DNA reads TGCGCCAGCAGCCCCAGTGGGCGGGTCGCAAACACCGGGGAGCTGTTTTTT.

The chain recombines TRBV2 with TRBJ2-3, with TRBD1 matching over 7 bases. The V gene end was trimmed by 6 bases and the J gene end by 2 bases; junction bases not matched to a gene: 5. The germline V gene has CDR1 SNHLY and CDR2 FYNNEI. CDR3 length: 14 amino acids. The CDR3 coding sequence is TGTGCCAGCAGCGGGGACAGAGACACAGATACGCAGTATTTT. Residues: CASSGDRDTDTQYF. The full variable domain, in which reference TRBV2 and TRBJ2-3 provide the parts outside the CDR3, is EPEVTQTPSHQVTQMGQEVILRCVPISNHLYFYWYRQILGQKVEFLVSFYNNEISEKSEIFDDQFSVERPDGSNFTLKIRSTKLEDSAMYFCASSGDRDTDTQYFGPGTRLTVL.

This clone has just a few counts. V and J are TRBV27 and TRBJ2-1; TRBD1 matches at 7 bases. V dropped 8 bases and J dropped 7; count of bases not matched to a gene: 11. The CDR3 sequence is 14 residues long. Germline lookup yields CDR1 MNHEY and CDR2 SMNVEV (reference sequence). The CDR3 is CASCAGTASNEQFF. CDR3 DNA sequence: TGTGCCAGCTGTGCCGGGACAGCTTCAAATGAGCAGTTCTTC.

The chain is built from TRBV30 and TRBJ2-1; 9 bases are shared with TRBD1. Trimming took 2 bases from V and 9 from J; bases not matched to a gene: 5. CDR3 length: 13 residues. Germline V CDR1 and CDR2: GTSNPN, SVGIG (reference sequence). CDR3 in DNA: TGTGCCTGGAGTCCCGGGACAGGGATTGAGCAGTTCTTC. Its protein is CAWSPGTGIEQFF.

The chain couples TRBV30 to TRBJ2-7; possible D gene TRBD1, 6 bases. The V gene lost 4 bases and the J gene lost 2 bases, with 18 bases spanning the gap. There are 15 residues in the CDR3. The germline V gene encodes CDR1 GTSNPN and CDR2 SVGIG (reference sequence). CDR3 coding DNA: TGTGCCTGGACCAAACGGTGGACAGCCACCTACGAGCAGTACTTC. Its translation: CAWTKRWTATYEQYF. The full variable domain, rest sourced from reference TRBV30 and TRBJ2-7, is SQTIHQWPATLVQPVGSPLSLECTVEGTSNPNLYWYRQAAGRGLQLLFYSVGIGQISSEVPQNLSASRPQDRQFILSSKKLLLSDSGFYLCAWTKRWTATYEQYFGPGTRLTVT.

The V gene is TRBV5-1, the J gene TRBJ1-1; D uncertain. CDR1 is SGHRS and CDR2 is YFSETQ in the germline V gene. V shed 4 bases and J shed 6 bases, with 13 bases lying between them. The CDR3 runs to 13 residues. The CDR3 DNA reads TGCGCCAGCAGCCTCGGCTTAGAGGCTGAAGCTTTCTTT. Translated, it gives CASSLGLEAEAFF.

V usage is TRBV2 and J usage is TRBJ2-1; D is possibly TRBD1 (7 bases). Germline V gene lookup returns CDR1 SNHLY and CDR2 FYNNEI. The CDR3 runs to 15 residues. The ends were cut back, 5 bases at V and 4 bases at J, with 15 bases in the middle. In nucleotides, the CDR3 is TGTGCCAGCAGTCCCCAGGGGGGATTTTACAATGAGCAGTTCTTC. Translating gives CASSPQGGFYNEQFF. Full variable domain (rest looked up from reference TRBV2 and TRBJ2-1): EPEVTQTPSHQVTQMGQEVILRCVPISNHLYFYWYRQILGQKVEFLVSFYNNEISEKSEIFDDQFSVERPDGSNFTLKIRSTKLEDSAMYFCASSPQGGFYNEQFFGPGTRLTVL.

The sample holds a few counts of this clone. This chain connects TRBV3-1 (or the pseudogene TRBV3-2) to TRBJ2-2; D perhaps matches TRBD2 (7 bases). The CDR3 is made up of 16 amino acids. Germline CDR1 and CDR2: LGHDT and YNNKEL (reference sequence). V lost 4 bases and J lost 8, with 20 bases in between. The CDR3 sequence is CASSPPAGAFGGELFF. The CDR3 region has the DNA TGTGCCAGCAGCCCACCGGCGGGGGCCTTCGGGGGGGAGCTGTTTTTT.

J is TRBJ1-1 and V is TRBV7-2; 8 nucleotides agree with TRBD1. Losses at the gene ends were 5 bases for V and 5 bases for J; bases not matched to a gene: 4. Germline V lookup: CDR1 SGHTA, CDR2 FQGNSA. The CDR3 loop spans 13 amino acids. CDR3 sequence reads: CASSQGAQTEAFF. The CDR3 region has the DNA TGTGCCAGCAGCCAGGGGGCGCAAACTGAAGCTTTCTTT. The full variable domain, with the rest looked up from reference TRBV7-2 and TRBJ1-1, is GAGVSQSPSNKVTEKGKDVELRCDPISGHTALYWYRQSLGQGLEFLIYFQGNSAPDKSGLPSDRFSAERTGGSVSTLTIQRTQQEDSAVYLCASSQGAQTEAFFGQGTRLTVV.

The chain combines TRBV5-4 with TRBJ2-1; 7 bases fit TRBD1. The V segment lost 6 bases and the J segment 4 bases; nucleotides outside the gene matches: 4. The germline V gene encodes CDR1 SGHNT and CDR2 YYREEE (reference sequence). This CDR3 is 13 amino acids long. The CDR3 loop is CASTRQGYNEQFF. CDR3 coding DNA: TGTGCCAGCACACGACAGGGTTACAATGAGCAGTTCTTC.

A few counts support this clone. The chain combines TRBV18 with TRBJ1-5; 8 nucleotides line up with TRBD1. Germline V gives CDR1 KGHSH, CDR2 LQKENI. The CDR3 runs to 13 residues. The V and J ends lost 3 bases and 8 bases, in that order; junction bases with no gene match: 3. CDR3 DNA sequence: TGTGCCAGCTCACCTCAGGGGGCCGAGCCCCAGCATTTT. Translation gives CASSPQGAEPQHF.

J is TRBJ1-4 and V is TRBV12-3 or TRBV12-4; D uncertain. The CDR3 covers 12 residues. V lost 7 bases, J lost 7 bases, and 10 bases lay in between. CDR3 in DNA: TGTGCCAGCAAGTCCGCCGGTGAAAAACTGTTTTTT. Translation gives CASKSAGEKLFF.

With regard to this clone: A junction boundary mismatches the germline segment, possibly from a read error. The chain uses TRBV7-7 and TRBJ2-5, with 9 bases that match TRBD1. Germline V CDR1 and CDR2: SSHAT, FNYEAQ (reference sequence). This CDR3 is 15 amino acids long. The CDR3 nucleotides read TGTGCTAGCAGCGAACAGGGGGCCCCTAAAGAGACCCAGTACTTC. Encoded protein: CASSEQGAPKETQYF. Supplemented by reference TRBV7-7 and TRBJ2-5, the full variable domain reads GAGVSQSPRYKVTKRGQDVTLRCDPISSHATLYWYQQALGQGPEFLTYFNYEAQPDKSGLPSDRFSAERPEGSISTLTIQRTEQRDSAMYRCASSEQGAPKETQYFGPGTRLLVL.

The chain uses TRBV12-3 or TRBV12-4 and TRBJ1-2; 8 bases line up with TRBD1. The V gene end was trimmed by 6 bases and the J gene end by 8 bases; junction bases not matched to a gene: 8. CDR3 length equals 13 residues. The CDR3 nucleotides are TGTGCCAGCAGGCCCCAGGGGGCGAAGGGCTACACCTTC. It encodes CASRPQGAKGYTF.

The chain has TRBV12-5 and TRBJ2-1, with TRBD1 identical over 8 bases. Losses at the gene ends were 1 base for V and 4 bases for J; bases not matched to a gene: 15. The germline gives CDR1 LGHNT, CDR2 FRNRAP. This CDR3 has 19 residues. The CDR3: CASGLAARGLTPSYNEQFF. For the CDR3, the DNA is TGTGCTAGTGGTTTGGCCGCCAGGGGGCTCACTCCATCATACAATGAGCAGTTCTTC.